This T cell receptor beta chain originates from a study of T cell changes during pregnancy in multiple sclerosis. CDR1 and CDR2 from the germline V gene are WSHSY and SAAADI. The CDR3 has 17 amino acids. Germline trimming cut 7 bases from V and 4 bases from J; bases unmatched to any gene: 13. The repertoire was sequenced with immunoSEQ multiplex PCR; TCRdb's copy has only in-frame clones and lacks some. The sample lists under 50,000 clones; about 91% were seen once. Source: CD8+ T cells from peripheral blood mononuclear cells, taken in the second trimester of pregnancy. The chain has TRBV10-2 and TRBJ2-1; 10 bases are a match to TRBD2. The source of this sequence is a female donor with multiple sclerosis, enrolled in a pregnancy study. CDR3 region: CASNPGLARIPYNEQFF. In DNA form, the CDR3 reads TGCGCCAGCAACCCGGGACTAGCGAGAATCCCTTACAATGAGCAGTTCTTC.